Listed here are 19 T cell receptor beta chains from one sample, sequenced in a study of T-cell reconstitution after alpha-beta-depleted transplantation in children. Unique molecular identifiers were incorporated during preparation of the TCRbeta library. TCRdb processed the PCR reads anew with MiXCR; each CDR3 protein has one entry. The table shows around 800,000 distinct CDR3 sequences, with approximately 15% occurring only once. This material consisted of PBMCs, mostly from graft donor cells, taken 360 days after TCRalphabeta/CD19-depleted stem cell transplant. These receptors all stem from a male patient aged 5 to 17 who had a stem cell transplant for acute lymphoblastic leukemia, so the T cells may come from the graft donor.

There are a few counts of this clonotype. V gene TRBV7-2 combines with J gene TRBJ2-2, with 11 nucleotides matching TRBD2. In germline, CDR1 is SGHTA, CDR2 FQGNSA. V dropped 4 bases and J dropped 5; count of bases not matched to a gene: 3. This CDR3 region has 15 residues. The CDR3 protein is CASSSRTSGTGELFF. The DNA of the CDR3 is TGTGCCAGCAGCTCCCGGACTAGCGGGACCGGGGAGCTGTTTTTT.

The chain recombines TRBV7-6 with TRBJ2-1; D is possibly TRBD1 (5 bases). CDR1 is SGHVS, CDR2 FNYEAQ, per germline. The CDR3 contains 15 residues. Trimming took off 5 bases at V and 0 bases at J, with 11 bases between the two ends. The CDR3 is CASSTRVGSYNEQFF. CDR3 coding DNA: TGTGCCAGCAGCACCAGGGTGGGCTCCTACAATGAGCAGTTCTTC. The full variable domain, rest sourced from reference TRBV7-6 and TRBJ2-1, is GAGVSQSPRYKVTKRGQDVALRCDPISGHVSLYWYRQALGQGPEFLTYFNYEAQQDKSGLPNDRFSAERPEGSISTLTIQRTEQRDSAMYRCASSTRVGSYNEQFFGPGTRLTVL.

The chain recombines TRBV5-1 with TRBJ1-5, with D unclear. Germline loops: CDR1 SGHRS, CDR2 YFSETQ. The CDR3 length is 15 residues. V lost 4 bases and J lost 3, with 14 bases in between. As DNA, the CDR3 is TGCGCCAGCAGCCGAGTGCCGGAGGACAATCAGCCCCAGCATTTT. Its protein product is CASSRVPEDNQPQHF.

V usage is TRBV11-2 and J usage is TRBJ2-7; D may be TRBD2 (6 bases). Germline-derived CDR1 and CDR2 are SGHAT and FQNNGV. The CDR3 is made up of 16 amino acids. V gave up 5 bases and J gave up 1 base, with 18 bases separating them. The CDR3, as DNA: TGTGCCAGCAGCCCAGATTTGAGCGGGCCATCCTACGAGCAGTACTTC. It encodes CASSPDLSGPSYEQYF.

This clonotype appeared a few times. The chain joins TRBV3-1 to TRBJ2-4; 7 bases align to TRBD2. This CDR3 spans 19 amino acids. The J segment lost 1 base and the V segment lost 0 bases, leaving 12 bases of the junction unmatched. Germline V gives CDR1 LGHDT, CDR2 YNNKEL (reference sequence). The CDR3 sequence: CASSQDLRGRGDAKNIQYF. Here the CDR3 DNA reads TGTGCCAGCAGCCAAGATCTTCGGGGGAGGGGCGACGCCAAAAACATTCAGTACTTC.

This clonotype was picked up a small number of times. The V and J genes are TRBV27 and TRBJ2-7; possibly TRBD1 or TRBD2 for D (5 bases each). Germline values: CDR1 MNHEY, CDR2 SMNVEV (reference sequence). The V and J ends lost 3 bases and 3 bases respectively, with 15 bases between them. CDR3 length: 15 amino acids. DNA for the CDR3: TGTGCCAGCAGTTTCCTCGGGACCCGAAACTACGAGCAGTACTTC. Translation gives CASSFLGTRNYEQYF.

This clonotype has a count of ten or more. The chain uses TRBV20-1 and TRBJ2-7; weak D call: TRBD2 (5 bases). This CDR3 is 13 amino acids long. V dropped 1 base and J dropped 1 base, with 8 bases sitting between them. In germline, CDR1 is DFQATT, CDR2 SNEGSKA (reference sequence). CDR3 coding DNA: TGCAGTGCTAGAGGGGAGACTTCCTACGAGCAGTACTTC. It specifies CSARGETSYEQYF.

This clonotype was recorded at least ten times. The chain is built from TRBV5-1 and TRBJ2-1; 8 nucleotides agree with TRBD2. The germline CDR1 and CDR2 sequences are SGHRS and YFSETQ. The CDR3 contains 17 residues. The trim removed 8 bases at V and 7 bases at J, leaving 20 bases unmatched. The CDR3 DNA follows: TGCGCCAGACACACTGACCCAGGGACTAGGGCCCTAAATGAGCAGTTCTTC. The encoded protein is CARHTDPGTRALNEQFF.

The CDR3 is CVSAPDFANTEAFF. CDR3 bases: TGTGTCTCAGCCCCGGATTTCGCGAACACTGAAGCTTTCTTT. This rearrangement joins TRBV2 to TRBJ1-1; no clear D. Germline lookup yields CDR1 SNHLY and CDR2 FYNNEI. The CDR3 is made up of 14 amino acids.

CDR3 amino acids: CASTGTRSETQYF. The CDR3 nucleotides are TGTGCCAGCACCGGGACTAGAAGCGAGACCCAGTACTTC. The rearrangement links TRBV6-2 or TRBV6-3 to TRBJ2-5; 8 bases match TRBD2. The CDR3 length is 13 residues. Per germline, CDR1 MNHEY and CDR2 SVGEGT. The junction had 6 bases not matched to a gene; V was cut back by 7 bases and J by 5 bases.

The chain employs TRBV7-3 and TRBJ2-7; D is ambiguous. CDR1 and CDR2 from the germline V gene are SGHTA and FQGTGA. The V gene lost 3 bases and the J gene lost 5 bases, with 11 bases spanning the gap. This CDR3 comprises 13 residues. CDR3 region: CASSLELGDEQYF. CDR3 nucleotide sequence: TGTGCCAGCAGCTTGGAGTTAGGCGACGAGCAGTACTTC.

This clonotype was seen a few times. The chain couples TRBV4-1 to TRBJ2-5; 12 bases match TRBD2. The ends lost 3 bases at V and 5 bases at J; junction bases unmatched: 7. There are 16 residues in the CDR3. Germline V gives CDR1 MGHRA, CDR2 YSYEKL. CDR3: CASSQFLAGGQETQYF. The CDR3 DNA reads TGCGCCAGCAGCCAGTTTCTAGCGGGAGGGCAGGAGACCCAGTACTTC.

The rearrangement joins TRBV5-1 to TRBJ2-3; possibly TRBD2 for D (5 bases). This CDR3 has 17 residues. Between the trimmed V and J ends, which lost 0 bases and 5 bases, there was a span of 19 bases. Per germline, CDR1 SGHRS and CDR2 YFSETQ. DNA of the CDR3: TGCGCCAGCAGCTTGGTGGACTCCCTCCTCCCGGGAGATACGCAGTATTTT. Translating it yields CASSLVDSLLPGDTQYF.

This clonotype was detected ten times or more. The chain combines TRBV24-1 with TRBJ2-1; 10 bases agree with TRBD1. In germline, CDR1 is KGHDR, CDR2 SFDVKD. The ends lost 7 bases at V and 5 bases at J; junction bases unmatched: 7. This CDR3 is built from 15 residues. CDR3 sequence: CATSPGQGTNNEQFF. The CDR3, as DNA: TGTGCCACCAGCCCGGGACAGGGGACGAACAATGAGCAGTTCTTC.

This clonotype showed up just a few times. This chain connects TRBV5-1 to TRBJ2-5; no reliable D call. The germline CDR1 and CDR2 sequences are SGHRS and YFSETQ. V was pared by 5 bases and J by 5 bases, with 13 bases between. This CDR3 is built from 13 residues. The CDR3 loop is CASRKGIGETQYF. CDR3 nucleotides: TGCGCCAGCAGAAAGGGTATAGGGGAGACCCAGTACTTC.

The sample holds many counts of this clonotype. J is TRBJ2-1 and V is TRBV5-1; D unresolved. In germline, CDR1 is SGHRS, CDR2 YFSETQ. The CDR3 spans 14 residues. The V end lost 1 base, the J end lost 6 bases, and 11 bases lay between the germline ends. DNA for the CDR3: TGCGCCAGCAGCTTGACCCTTAACGGCAATGAGCAGTTCTTC. It codes for CASSLTLNGNEQFF.

V is TRBV29-1 and J is TRBJ2-2; a possible D gene is TRBD2 (6 bases). The CDR3 is 13 residues long. The V end was cut by 7 bases, the J end by 7 bases, with 16 bases between. The V gene's germline CDR1 is SQVTM and CDR2 ANQGSEA. CDR3 sequence reads: CSALSGGGGELFF. Here the CDR3 DNA reads TGCAGCGCCCTTAGCGGTGGTGGCGGGGAGCTGTTTTTT.

This clonotype was counted a few times. V usage is TRBV6-5 and J usage is TRBJ1-3, with D perhaps matching TRBD1 (6 bases). V gave up 4 bases and J gave up 8 bases, with 21 bases separating them. The V gene's germline CDR1 is MNHEY and CDR2 SVGAGI. The CDR3 length is 16 residues. The CDR3 DNA reads TGTGCCAGCAGTTTCGGCAGGGGATATTTCGGAGACACCATATATTTT. Protein product: CASSFGRGYFGDTIYF.

The V call is TRBV7-3, the J call TRBJ2-1, with 9 bases that match TRBD2. J lost 6 bases, V lost 3 bases, and 9 bases had no gene match. This CDR3 is built from 16 residues. Per the germline V gene, CDR1 is SGHTA and CDR2 is FQGTGA. Here the CDR3 DNA reads TGTGCCAGCAGCTTGGCCTTTCCTAGCGGGATCAATGAGCAGTTCTTC. It codes for CASSLAFPSGINEQFF.